This T cell receptor beta chain was documented in a study of blood T cells in healthy people across ages. Alongside a J-beta primer mix, a sample-barcoded 5' primer served in a second PCR lasting about 7 to 11 cycles. MiXCR was run by TCRdb on the 5' RACE reads, yielding one entry per CDR3 protein. The sample holds about 1.8 million distinct CDR3 sequences, around half seen once. Trimming left V 8 bases short and J 8 bases short, with 16 bases between. The CDR3 consists of 13 residues. Germline lookup yields CDR1 KGHSH and CDR2 LQKENI. The sequenced sample consisted of blood. The V and J genes are TRBV18 and TRBJ2-1, with a tentative D call TRBD1 (5 bases). The TCR originated in a woman between 40 and 50 years old in good health. The CDR3 is CASETYRLDEQFF. DNA of the CDR3: TGTGCCAGCGAAACTTACAGGCTCGATGAGCAGTTCTTC.